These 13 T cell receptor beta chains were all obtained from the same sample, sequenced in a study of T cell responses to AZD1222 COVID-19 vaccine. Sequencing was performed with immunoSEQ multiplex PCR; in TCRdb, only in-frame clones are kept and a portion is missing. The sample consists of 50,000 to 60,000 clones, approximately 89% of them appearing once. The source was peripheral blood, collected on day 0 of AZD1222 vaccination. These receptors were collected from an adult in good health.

The CDR3 sequence: CAWVRTDNSPLHF. The CDR3 DNA is TGTGCCTGGGTCCGGACAGATAATTCACCCCTCCACTTT. The J gene is TRBJ1-6, the V gene TRBV30; possibly TRBD1 for D (6 bases). The CDR3 is 13 residues long. V lost 5 bases to trimming and J lost 5 bases, with 10 bases between them. CDR1 is GTSNPN and CDR2 is SVGIG in the germline V gene (reference sequence).

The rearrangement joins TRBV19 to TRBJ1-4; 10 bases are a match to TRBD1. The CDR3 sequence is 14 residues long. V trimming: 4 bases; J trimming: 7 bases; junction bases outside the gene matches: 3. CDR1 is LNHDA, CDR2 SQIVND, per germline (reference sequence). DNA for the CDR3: TGTGCCAGTAGTAGAGGACAGGGGGGTGAAAAACTGTTTTTT. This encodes CASSRGQGGEKLFF. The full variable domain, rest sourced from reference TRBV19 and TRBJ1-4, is DGGITQSPKYLFRKEGQNVTLSCEQNLNHDAMYWYRQDPGQGLRLIYYSQIVNDFQKGDIAEGYSVSREKKESFPLTVTSAQKNPTAFYLCASSRGQGGEKLFFGSGTQLSVL.

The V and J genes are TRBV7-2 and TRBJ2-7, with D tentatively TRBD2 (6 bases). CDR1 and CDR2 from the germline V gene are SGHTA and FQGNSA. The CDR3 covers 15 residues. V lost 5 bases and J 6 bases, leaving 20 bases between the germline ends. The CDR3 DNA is TGTGCCAGCAGCCCGCGGGATTCACCCGGCCGCGAGCAGTACTTC. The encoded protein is CASSPRDSPGREQYF.

CDR3 nucleotides: TGTGCCAGCAGTGCACCGGACAGAGCCATGAACACTGAAGCTTTCTTT. It codes for CASSAPDRAMNTEAFF. The chain is built from TRBV6-1 and TRBJ1-1; a weak D match, TRBD1 (6 bases). Trimming pared 4 bases from V and 0 bases from J, leaving 15 bases between. The CDR3 consists of 16 residues. Germline CDR1 reads MNHNS; CDR2 reads SASEGT.

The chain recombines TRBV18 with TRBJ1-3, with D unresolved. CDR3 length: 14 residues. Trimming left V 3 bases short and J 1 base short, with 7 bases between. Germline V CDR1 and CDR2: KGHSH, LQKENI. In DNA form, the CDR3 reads TGTGCCAGCTCACCTCAAGAATCTGGAAACACCATATATTTT. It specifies CASSPQESGNTIYF.

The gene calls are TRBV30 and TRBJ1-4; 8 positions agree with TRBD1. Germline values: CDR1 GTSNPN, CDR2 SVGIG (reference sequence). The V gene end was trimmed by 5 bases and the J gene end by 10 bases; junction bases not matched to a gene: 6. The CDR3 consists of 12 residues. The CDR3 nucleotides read TGTGCCTGGGGGACAGGAGGACGAAAACTGTTTTTT. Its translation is CAWGTGGRKLFF.

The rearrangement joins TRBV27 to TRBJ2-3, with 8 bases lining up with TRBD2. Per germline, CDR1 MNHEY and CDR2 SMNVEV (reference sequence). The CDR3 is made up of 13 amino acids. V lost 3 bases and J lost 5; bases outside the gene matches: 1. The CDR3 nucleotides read TGTGCCAGCAGTTTTACTAGCGGAGATACGCAGTATTTT. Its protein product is CASSFTSGDTQYF.

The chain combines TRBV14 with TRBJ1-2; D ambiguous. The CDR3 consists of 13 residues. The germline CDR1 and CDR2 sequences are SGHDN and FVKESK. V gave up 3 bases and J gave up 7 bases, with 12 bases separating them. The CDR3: CASSQVTYAGYTF. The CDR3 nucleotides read TGTGCCAGCAGCCAGGTCACCTATGCTGGCTACACCTTC.

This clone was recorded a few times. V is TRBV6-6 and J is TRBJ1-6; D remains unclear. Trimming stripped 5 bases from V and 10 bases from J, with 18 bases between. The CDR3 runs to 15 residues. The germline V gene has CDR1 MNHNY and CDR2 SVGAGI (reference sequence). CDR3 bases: TGTGCCAGCAGTAGGGAGGATACCTCCGGGTCACCCCTCCACTTT. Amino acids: CASSREDTSGSPLHF.

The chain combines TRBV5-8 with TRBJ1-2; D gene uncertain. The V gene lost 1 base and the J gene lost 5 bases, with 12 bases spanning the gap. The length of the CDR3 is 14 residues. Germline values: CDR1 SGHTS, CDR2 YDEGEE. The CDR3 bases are TGTGCCAGCAGCTTGCAGGTCTTGGGTTATGGCTACACCTTC. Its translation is CASSLQVLGYGYTF.

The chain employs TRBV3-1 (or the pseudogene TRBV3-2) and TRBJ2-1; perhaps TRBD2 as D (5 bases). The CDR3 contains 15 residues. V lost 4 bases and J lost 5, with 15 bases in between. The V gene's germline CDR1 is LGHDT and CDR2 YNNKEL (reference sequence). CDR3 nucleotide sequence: TGTGCCAGCAGCCCCGGGGTAGTTAGGGACAATGAGCAGTTCTTC. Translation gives CASSPGVVRDNEQFF.

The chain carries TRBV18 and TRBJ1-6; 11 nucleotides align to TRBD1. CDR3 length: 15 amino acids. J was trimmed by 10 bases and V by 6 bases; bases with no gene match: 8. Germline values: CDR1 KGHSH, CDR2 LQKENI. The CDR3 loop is CASSPGTGGRSPLHF. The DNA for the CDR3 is TGTGCCAGCTCTCCTGGGACAGGGGGAAGGTCACCCCTCCACTTT.

CDR3 sequence reads: CASSPQGGGYGYTF. CDR3 nucleotides: TGTGCCAGCAGCCCGCAGGGGGGCGGCTATGGCTACACCTTC. The chain links TRBV7-3 to TRBJ1-2, with TRBD1 matching over 7 bases. The germline V gene has CDR1 SGHTA and CDR2 FQGTGA. V dropped 5 bases and J dropped 4; count of bases not matched to a gene: 7. CDR3 size: 14 residues.